Below, 24 T cell receptor beta chains from the same sample are listed, as sequenced in a study of chemoradiotherapy in HPV16-positive cancers. Method: immunoSEQ multiplex PCR; TCRdb's copy keeps in-frame clones and lacks some. The data show approximately 3,500 clones, around 87% seen once. The sample consisted of tumor tissue, taken from a patient who underwent chemoradiotherapy. Receptors were obtained from a human donor with HPV-associated anogenital cancer.

This clone turned up a few times. The rearrangement links TRBV15 to TRBJ1-1; a weak D match, TRBD1 (6 bases). V was clipped by 5 bases and J by 4 bases, with 14 bases between them. The germline gives CDR1 LNHNV, CDR2 YYDKDF (reference sequence). The length of the CDR3 is 14 residues. The CDR3 nucleotides are TGTGCCACCAGCTCAAACAGGGTCGGCACTGAAGCTTTCTTT. The encoded protein is CATSSNRVGTEAFF.

The CDR3 DNA reads TGCGCCAGCAGCTTGGGTTTGGTGGACAGGGTAACCACCGGGGAGCTGTTTTTT. Residues: CASSLGLVDRVTTGELFF. This chain joins TRBV5-1 and TRBJ2-2, with 8 bases aligning to TRBD1. With 0 bases clipped from V and 4 bases from J, the junction kept 11 bases outside the gene matches. Germline V gives CDR1 SGHRS, CDR2 YFSETQ. This CDR3 contains 18 residues.

The chain employs TRBV5-1 and TRBJ1-1, with a weak D call TRBD1 (5 bases). The germline V and J ends were trimmed by 1 base and 1 base, with 8 bases remaining between them. Germline V gene sequence: CDR1 SGHRS, CDR2 YFSETQ. The CDR3 has 14 amino acids. CDR3 coding DNA: TGCGCCAGCAGCTTGTCCAGGGCGAACACTGAAGCTTTCTTT. Translation gives CASSLSRANTEAFF.

The V and J genes are TRBV7-6 and TRBJ1-2; the D is unclear. The V end lost 8 bases, the J end lost 4 bases, and 23 bases lay between the germline ends. Per germline, CDR1 SGHVS and CDR2 FNYEAQ. CDR3 length: 16 amino acids. CDR3 region: CASREGKSRKTYGYTF. CDR3 sequence (DNA): TGTGCCAGCCGCGAGGGTAAATCTCGAAAGACCTATGGCTACACCTTC.

As for this clone: Distinct nucleotide sequences in the sample also encode this CDR3. The chain couples TRBV6-5 to TRBJ2-3; D may match TRBD1 or TRBD2 (5 bases each). The CDR3 extends over 11 amino acids. V was shortened by 6 bases and J by 5 bases, with 6 bases between the two germline ends. In germline, CDR1 is MNHEY, CDR2 SVGAGI. The CDR3 DNA sequence: TGTGCCAGCAGGAGGGGAGATACGCAGTATTTT. Protein sequence: CASRRGDTQYF.

The rearrangement joins TRBV2 to TRBJ2-7; 10 nucleotides match TRBD1. Germline V gene lookup returns CDR1 SNHLY and CDR2 FYNNEI. Losses at the gene ends were 0 bases for V and 3 bases for J; bases not matched to a gene: 5. This CDR3 has 16 residues. The CDR3 DNA is TGTGCCAGCAGTGAAGCGACAGGGGGCGAAGTCTACGAGCAGTACTTC. Protein: CASSEATGGEVYEQYF.

The chain joins TRBV9 to TRBJ2-1; 8 bases are a match to TRBD2. The ends lost 3 bases at V and 9 bases at J; junction bases unmatched: 8. The CDR3 spans 14 residues. Germline assignment: CDR1 SGDLS and CDR2 YYNGEE. DNA for the CDR3: TGTGCCAGCAGCGAGACTAGCGAGGAGGGTGAGCAGTTCTTC. Protein sequence: CASSETSEEGEQFF. The full variable domain, rest sourced from reference TRBV9 and TRBJ2-1, is DSGVTQTPKHLITATGQRVTLRCSPRSGDLSVYWYQQSLDQGLQFLIQYYNGEERAKGNILERFSAQQFPDLHSELNLSSLELGDSALYFCASSETSEEGEQFFGPGTRLTVL.

V gene TRBV6-1 combines with J gene TRBJ2-3, with TRBD2 matching 7 bases. V lost 6 bases and J lost 3; bases outside the gene matches: 6. This CDR3 spans 14 amino acids. Germline V gene sequence: CDR1 MNHNS, CDR2 SASEGT. As DNA, the CDR3 is TGTGCCAGCAGCGGGGTGGGGGGGACAGATACGCAGTATTTT. It translates to CASSGVGGTDTQYF.

A single count supports this clone. This sequence joins TRBV7-6 and TRBJ2-5; D is ambiguous. CDR3 size: 14 residues. V lost 5 bases and J 1 base, leaving 11 bases between the germline ends. Germline CDR1 SGHVS, CDR2 FNYEAQ. CDR3: CASSLDDLQETQYF. CDR3 sequence (DNA): TGTGCCAGCAGCCTTGATGACCTCCAAGAGACCCAGTACTTC.

The chain uses TRBV19 and TRBJ1-6, with a possible D match to TRBD1 (6 bases). This CDR3 region has 14 residues. V dropped 7 bases and J dropped 5 bases, with 12 bases sitting between them. CDR1 LNHDA and CDR2 SQIVND come from the germline V gene (reference sequence). The CDR3 nucleotides read TGTGCCAGTACCCCAGGGGAAGATAATTCACCCCTCCACTTT. Protein product: CASTPGEDNSPLHF.

V is TRBV30 and J is TRBJ1-2; TRBD1 aligns across 7 bases. This CDR3 is 15 amino acids long. V dropped 2 bases and J dropped 4; count of bases not matched to a gene: 10. Germline assignment: CDR1 GTSNPN and CDR2 SVGIG (reference sequence). The CDR3 DNA sequence: TGTGCCTGGAGTCTTGGCAGGGGGAGCCCCTATGGCTACACCTTC. The encoded protein is CAWSLGRGSPYGYTF.

This chain links TRBV9 with TRBJ2-3, with a weak D call TRBD1 (6 bases). V dropped 0 bases and J dropped 1 base, with 15 bases sitting between them. The CDR3 has 17 amino acids. Germline values: CDR1 SGDLS, CDR2 YYNGEE. The CDR3 DNA follows: TGTGCCAGCAGCGTAGCTCCCGGGACACTCCGCACAGATACGCAGTATTTT. Translating gives CASSVAPGTLRTDTQYF.

The J gene is TRBJ2-3, the V gene TRBV25-1, with 7 bases lining up with TRBD2. Germline loops: CDR1 MGHDK, CDR2 SYGVNS. CDR3 length: 15 amino acids. The ends lost 4 bases at V and 5 bases at J; junction bases unmatched: 9. The CDR3 sequence is CASSGLAAIGDTQYF. As DNA, the CDR3 is TGTGCCAGCAGTGGACTAGCCGCTATTGGAGATACGCAGTATTTT.

The J gene is TRBJ2-7, the V gene TRBV11-2, with D perhaps TRBD1 (6 bases). Per the germline V gene, CDR1 is SGHAT and CDR2 is FQNNGV. Trimming left V 0 bases short and J 0 bases short, with 21 bases between. CDR3 size: 19 residues. CDR3 sequence reads: CASSLDSWEKDRFSYEQYF. CDR3 DNA sequence: TGTGCCAGCAGCTTAGATAGTTGGGAAAAAGACAGGTTCTCCTACGAGCAGTACTTC.

This chain joins TRBV11-2 and TRBJ1-1, with 9 nucleotides matching TRBD1. This CDR3 contains 16 residues. Germline V gene data show CDR1 as SGHAT and CDR2 as FQNNGV. With 2 bases clipped from V and 11 bases from J, the junction kept 15 bases outside the gene matches. The CDR3 nucleotides read TGTGCCAGCAGCTTACCCCCGGGACAGGGACCTTCGGGTGCTTTCTTT. It translates to CASSLPPGQGPSGAFF.

V gene TRBV27 combines with J gene TRBJ2-7; a weak D match, TRBD1 (6 bases). The ends were cut back, 5 bases at V and 3 bases at J, with 8 bases in the middle. The CDR3 is 12 amino acids. Germline CDR1 MNHEY, CDR2 SMNVEV (reference sequence). The chain's CDR3 is CASSQGGYEQYF. The CDR3 DNA sequence: TGTGCCAGCAGTCAAGGGGGCTACGAGCAGTACTTC.

This clone was observed once. This chain joins TRBV6-4 and TRBJ2-3; 11 nucleotides align to TRBD1. This CDR3 spans 16 amino acids. The germline gives CDR1 MRHNA, CDR2 SNTAGT. V shed 4 bases, J shed 6 bases, and the junction held 9 bases outside the gene matches. The CDR3 reads CASSVVRDRGGDTQYF. CDR3 coding DNA: TGTGCCAGCAGTGTTGTGCGGGACAGGGGGGGGGATACGCAGTATTTT.

The genes are TRBV19 and TRBJ2-1; 15 bases map to TRBD2. V trimming: 8 bases; J trimming: 10 bases; junction bases outside the gene matches: 18. The length of the CDR3 is 18 residues. In germline, CDR1 is LNHDA, CDR2 SQIVND (reference sequence). The CDR3 DNA sequence: TGTGCCAGTGCCACATTTGGGACTAGCGGGGGGTCCTGGAGGGAGCAGTTCTTC. It specifies CASATFGTSGGSWREQFF.

This chain connects TRBV6-1 to TRBJ2-2; 14 bases are shared with TRBD2. The CDR3 is made up of 15 amino acids. The germline gives CDR1 MNHNS, CDR2 SASEGT. The junction had 0 bases not matched to a gene; V was cut back by 3 bases and J by 6 bases. The CDR3, as DNA: TGTGCCAGCAGTGAGACTAGCGGGGGGGCCGGGGAGCTGTTTTTT. This translates into CASSETSGGAGELFF.

The V gene is TRBV5-1, the J gene TRBJ2-3, with TRBD2 matching 9 bases. Germline V lookup: CDR1 SGHRS, CDR2 YFSETQ. The CDR3 has 15 residues. V dropped 4 bases and J dropped 1; count of bases not matched to a gene: 4. The CDR3 loop is CASSLLAGGTDTQYF. In DNA, the CDR3 is TGCGCCAGCAGCCTATTAGCGGGGGGCACAGATACGCAGTATTTT.

The CDR3 loop reads CASSAGGTQYF. The CDR3 bases are TGTGCCAGCAGCGCCGGTGGGACCCAGTACTTC. The rearrangement uses TRBV9 and TRBJ2-5; D not resolved. With 3 bases removed from V and 7 bases from J, the gap between germline ends came to 7 bases. Germline V CDR1 and CDR2: SGDLS, YYNGEE. The CDR3 has 11 amino acids.

The V gene is TRBV7-2, the J gene TRBJ1-5, with D possibly TRBD1 on 6 matching bases. V was shortened by 4 bases and J by 7 bases, with 11 bases between the two germline ends. CDR1 is SGHTA and CDR2 is FQGNSA in the germline V gene. The CDR3 covers 13 residues. CDR3 sequence (DNA): TGTGCCAGCAGCTGGGGGCGCGGACAGCCCCAGCATTTT. Protein product: CASSWGRGQPQHF.

The chain carries TRBV28 and TRBJ1-2; D is unclear. The V end lost 6 bases, the J end lost 4 bases, and 15 bases lay between the germline ends. The CDR3 contains 14 residues. Germline V gene lookup returns CDR1 MDHEN and CDR2 SYDVKM. The CDR3 reads CASRTTATVYGYTF. For the CDR3, the DNA is TGTGCCAGCAGAACAACCGCGACCGTCTATGGCTACACCTTC.

The rearrangement joins TRBV5-1 to TRBJ1-1, with D possibly matching TRBD1 (5 bases). The ends were cut back, 0 bases at V and 1 base at J, with 10 bases in the middle. CDR1 is SGHRS and CDR2 is YFSETQ in the germline V gene. The CDR3 has 15 residues. In DNA, the CDR3 is TGCGCCAGCAGCTTGGGGGCAGGGTGGAACACTGAAGCTTTCTTT. This encodes CASSLGAGWNTEAFF.